A single sample is the source of the 3 T cell receptor beta chains below, sequenced in a study of cytomegalovirus exposure and HLA in healthy donors (dated by TCRdb to 2016 to 2017). To prepare the library, the immunoSEQ multiplex PCR assay was applied. A mixture of 60 forward primers for TCR Vbeta segments and 13 reverse primers for TCR Jbeta segments was used in the multiplex PCR. The immuneACCESS repertoire file appears here via TCRdb, limited to in-frame rearrangements. These files lack a portion of the clones; in checked studies, under half of the deficit traces to unresolved V genes, and the cause of the others is not known. The sample contains some 150,000 clones, roughly 80% of them found a single time. The biggest ten clones account for 4% to 5% of the sample. Sequencing used PBMCs. The receptors were gathered from a young man in good health and CMV-seronegative.

This clone was seen a few times. The V gene is TRBV27, the J gene TRBJ2-7; 7 nucleotides line up with TRBD1. CDR1 is MNHEY and CDR2 is SMNVEV in the germline V gene (reference sequence). This CDR3 is 17 amino acids long. Unmatched junction bases numbered 11, after V lost 3 bases and J lost 0 bases. The CDR3 nucleotides read TGTGCCAGCAGTTTTATTAACAGGGGTTCAATCTCCTACGAGCAGTACTTC. Amino acid sequence: CASSFINRGSISYEQYF.

This CDR3 reads CASGREGGTEAFF. The CDR3 DNA is TGCGCCAGCGGTAGGGAAGGGGGCACTGAAGCTTTCTTT. This rearrangement joins TRBV5-1 to TRBJ1-1; a possible D gene is TRBD1 (6 bases). Germline V gene lookup returns CDR1 SGHRS and CDR2 YFSETQ. The CDR3 consists of 13 residues. V dropped 7 bases and J dropped 4 bases, with 14 bases sitting between them.

V gene TRBV27 combines with J gene TRBJ2-1; tentative D call: TRBD1 (6 bases). CDR3 size: 14 residues. The germline gives CDR1 MNHEY, CDR2 SMNVEV (reference sequence). The germline V and J ends were trimmed by 4 bases and 0 bases, with 7 bases remaining between them. DNA for the CDR3: TGTGCCAGCAGTTCGGACAGCTCCTACAATGAGCAGTTCTTC. It codes for CASSSDSSYNEQFF.